This T cell receptor beta chain was recorded in a study of response to subunit inactivated influenza vaccine. The germline gives CDR1 ENHRY, CDR2 SYGVKD. V lost 5 bases and J lost 5; bases outside the gene matches: 2. This CDR3 contains 14 residues. In the case of this clonotype: Its antigen is still unknown.

From the RT-PCR reads, TCRdb called clonotypes with MiXCR, one entry per CDR3 protein. The sample has 650,000 to 800,000 distinct CDR3 sequences; 15% to 20% are singletons. Notes on the study in general: Authors suggested each seasonal flu vaccination may recruit only limited numbers of new T cells.

J is TRBJ1-6 and V is TRBV10-3; 8 nucleotides agree with TRBD1. This specimen was PBMCs from blood, taken 4 to 6 days after vaccination. The origin of this receptor is a man aged 50 to 60 who received an inactivated influenza vaccine. CDR3 amino acids: CAISTDRDNSPLHF. CDR3 DNA: TGTGCCATCAGTACGGACAGGGATAATTCACCCCTCCACTTT.